These T cell receptor beta chains were read from a single sample in a study of control samples from healthy donors and cancer patients. Repertoires were generated with immunoSEQ multiplex PCR, while TCRdb's copy carries only in-frame clones and drops some. The table records some 100,000 clones, approximately 90% of them present only once. Sequenced sample: blood. These receptors were obtained from a human donor in good health. The donor label of this sample is uncertain. CDR3s include the opening cysteine and the closing phenylalanine or tryptophan. A D gene is named only where the DNA matches it firmly. The size of a clone is reported for some rows only, either as once, few or many, or as a class for expanded clones.

clone_size,v_call,d_call,j_call,cdr3_aa,cdr3_nt
.,TRBV4-1,.,TRBJ1-2,CASSQGQRFYGYTF,TGCGCCAGCAGCCAGGGCCAGCGCTTCTATGGCTACACCTTC
.,TRBV6-4,.,TRBJ1-4,CASSDQGRTVTNEKLFF,TGTGCCAGCAGTGACCAGGGGCGGACGGTCACTAATGAAAAACTGTTTTTT
.,TRBV5-1,TRBD1,TRBJ1-6,CASSLFGQGDMINNSPLHF,TGCGCCAGCAGCTTGTTCGGACAGGGTGATATGATCAATAATTCACCCCTCCACTTT
.,TRBV7-3,.,TRBJ1-1,CASSAATGPNIVAFF,TGTGCCAGCAGCGCGGCTACAGGGCCTAACATCGTGGCTTTCTTT
few,TRBV9,.,TRBJ1-6,CASSPLTGPLHF,TGTGCCAGCAGCCCACTTACGGGGCCCCTCCACTTT
.,TRBV6-2/TRBV6-3,.,TRBJ1-5,CASSYSLSNQPQHF,TGTGCCAGCAGTTACTCACTTAGCAATCAGCCCCAGCATTTT
.,TRBV4-1,.,TRBJ1-3,CASSPQGGERSGNTIYF,TGCGCCAGCAGCCCCCAGGGTGGCGAGAGATCTGGAAACACCATATATTTT
.,TRBV5-1,TRBD1,TRBJ2-3,CASNKAGQGADTQYF,TGCGCCAGCAATAAGGCCGGGCAGGGGGCAGATACGCAGTATTTT
.,TRBV7-6,TRBD1,TRBJ2-7,CASSPRDRGSYEQYF,TGTGCCAGCAGCCCGCGCGACAGGGGTAGCTACGAGCAGTACTTC
.,TRBV19,.,TRBJ1-2,CASSMERSTTYGYTF,TGTGCCAGTAGTATGGAACGCAGTACAACCTATGGCTACACCTTC
.,TRBV5-6,.,TRBJ2-7,CASSYLGELDYEQYF,TGTGCCAGCAGCTACTTGGGGGAATTAGACTACGAGCAGTACTTC
.,TRBV29-1,.,TRBJ1-4,CSGRWGSNEKLFF,TGCAGCGGCCGATGGGGCAGTAATGAAAAACTGTTTTTT
.,TRBV4-2,.,TRBJ2-2,CASSQGRGNTGELFF,TGTGCCAGCAGCCAGGGTCGGGGGAACACCGGGGAGCTGTTTTTT
.,TRBV29-1,.,TRBJ2-3,CSVALQMSTDTQYF,TGCAGCGTTGCCCTTCAGATGAGCACAGATACGCAGTATTTT
.,TRBV27,.,TRBJ2-4,CASSLGGSQVAKNIQYF,TGTGCCAGCAGTTTGGGGGGCTCACAGGTAGCCAAAAACATTCAGTACTTC
.,TRBV9,TRBD1,TRBJ2-7,CASSAGTEPYEQYF,TGTGCCAGCAGCGCCGGGACAGAACCTTACGAGCAGTACTTC
.,TRBV7-3,.,TRBJ2-3,CASSKLGADTQYF,TGTGCCAGCAGCAAACTAGGGGCAGATACGCAGTATTTT
.,TRBV5-6,.,TRBJ2-7,CASSPLPGDTYEQYF,TGTGCCAGCAGCCCACTCCCAGGGGACACCTACGAGCAGTACTTC
.,TRBV6-2/TRBV6-3,.,TRBJ2-3,CASSYQYTDTQYF,TGTGCCAGCAGTTACCAGTACACAGATACGCAGTATTTT
.,TRBV6-5,.,TRBJ1-4,CASMGRSATNEKLFF,TGTGCCAGCATGGGACGGTCGGCAACTAATGAAAAACTGTTTTTT
.,TRBV18,.,TRBJ1-1,CASSPFDRLNTEAFF,TGTGCCAGCTCACCATTCGACAGGTTGAACACTGAAGCTTTCTTT
.,TRBV7-2,TRBD1,TRBJ1-6,CASSFRDRVNSPLHF,TGTGCCAGCAGCTTCCGGGACAGAGTAAATTCACCCCTCCACTTT
once,TRBV14,.,TRBJ1-6,CASSQLRTPGGSPLHF,TGTGCCAGCAGCCAACTTAGGACTCCGGGAGGTTCACCCCTCCACTTT
.,TRBV12-2,.,TRBJ2-3,CASRLVLPLAGADTQYF,TGTGCAAGTCGCTTAGTCCTCCCTCTAGCGGGGGCAGATACGCAGTATTTT
.,TRBV19,.,TRBJ2-5,CAARGRGGETQYF,TGTGCCGCCCGGGGGCGTGGGGGAGAGACCCAGTACTTC
once,TRBV7-9,.,TRBJ1-1,CASSLVADQEAFF,TGTGCCAGCAGCTTAGTAGCGGATCAGGAAGCTTTCTTT
.,TRBV7-3,.,TRBJ2-3,CASSLGPSTDTQYF,TGTGCCAGCAGCTTAGGCCCTAGCACAGATACGCAGTATTTT
.,TRBV6-1,.,TRBJ1-6,CASSEALTRSPLHF,TGTGCCAGCAGTGAAGCACTAACCCGGTCCCCCCTCCACTTT
once,TRBV7-3,.,TRBJ1-1,CASSPRGGSDTEAFF,TGTGCCAGCAGCCCCCGGGGGGGGTCGGACACTGAAGCTTTCTTT
.,TRBV6-5,.,TRBJ1-5,CASSSTGFQPQHF,TGTGCCAGCAGTAGCACGGGTTTTCAGCCCCAGCATTTT
.,TRBV28,.,TRBJ2-3,CASSTRLSTDTQYF,TGTGCCAGCAGTACTAGGCTTAGCACAGATACGCAGTATTTT
few,TRBV5-6,.,TRBJ1-6,CASSLPLSGDNSPLHF,TGTGCCAGCAGCTTGCCCCTCTCAGGGGATAATTCACCCCTCCACTTT
.,TRBV5-1,TRBD2,TRBJ2-1,CASSPQWRGGHNEQFF,TGCGCCAGCAGCCCGCAGTGGCGGGGGGGCCACAATGAGCAGTTCTTC
.,TRBV2,TRBD1,TRBJ1-6,CASSPDRLNSPLHF,TGTGCCAGCAGTCCGGACAGGCTAAATTCACCCCTCCACTTT
.,TRBV30,.,TRBJ1-6,CAWTRGQTNSPLHF,TGTGCCTGGACCCGCGGGCAGACAAATTCACCCCTCCACTTT
.,TRBV6-5,.,TRBJ1-5,CASSRGGTNQPQHF,TGTGCCAGCAGCCGCGGGGGCACCAATCAGCCCCAGCATTTT
.,TRBV19,TRBD1,TRBJ2-1,CASGVPGQYWNEQFF,TGTGCCAGTGGAGTTCCGGGACAGTATTGGAATGAGCAGTTCTTC
.,TRBV11-3,.,TRBJ2-1,CASSSRWNEQFF,TGTGCCAGCAGCTCCCGGTGGAATGAGCAGTTCTTC
.,TRBV5-4,TRBD1,TRBJ1-1,CASRLRDRVNTEAFF,TGTGCCAGCAGGCTCCGGGACAGGGTGAACACTGAAGCTTTCTTT
once,TRBV10-3,.,TRBJ1-2,CAIGTPSSTNYGYTF,TGTGCCATCGGGACTCCCTCCTCCACTAACTATGGCTACACCTTC
.,TRBV6-5,.,TRBJ2-5,CASSYKGVRETQYF,TGTGCCAGCAGTTACAAGGGGGTAAGAGAGACCCAGTACTTC